A single sample gave rise to the 18 T cell receptor beta chains below, sequenced in a study of T cell changes during pregnancy in multiple sclerosis. Assay: immunoSEQ multiplex PCR; the TCRdb copy retains only in-frame clones and omits some. In the table there are approximately 110,000 clones, more than 85% of which are singletons. The sequencing here drew on peripheral blood, taken after pregnancy. These receptors came from a female donor with multiple sclerosis, enrolled in a pregnancy study.

Only one count was recorded for this clone. The chain couples TRBV11-2 to TRBJ2-5; a possible D gene is TRBD1 (5 bases). This CDR3 has 14 amino acids. Looked up from germline, CDR1 is SGHAT and CDR2 is FQNNGV. V was pared by 2 bases and J by 5 bases, with 12 bases between. DNA of the CDR3: TGTGCCAGCAGCTTAACGGACACTCGGGAGACCCAGTACTTC. Residues: CASSLTDTRETQYF.

The chain has TRBV5-6 and TRBJ1-1, with no clear D. Germline V CDR1 and CDR2: SGHDT, YYEEEE. Trimming took 9 bases from V and 10 from J, leaving 25 bases between them. CDR3 size: 14 residues. The CDR3 spells CATLTQLGRGAAFF. The CDR3 DNA sequence: TGTGCCACCCTCACCCAGCTTGGGCGGGGAGCAGCTTTCTTT.

V and J are TRBV4-1 and TRBJ1-6; D is unclear. Trimming shortened V by 0 bases and J by 4 bases, and 13 bases separated the two germline ends. CDR3 length: 17 residues. CDR1 is MGHRA and CDR2 is YSYEKL in the germline V gene. The CDR3 nucleotides are TGCGCCAGCAGCCAAGAGGGAGCGGGTCAATATAATTCACCCCTCCACTTT. Its translation: CASSQEGAGQYNSPLHF.

The chain is built from TRBV6-5 and TRBJ1-1; D not certain. The CDR3 runs to 13 residues. CDR1 is MNHEY and CDR2 is SVGAGI in the germline V gene. With 0 bases removed from V and 2 bases from J, the gap between germline ends came to 4 bases. In DNA, the CDR3 is TGTGCCAGCAGTTACTCGTTAAACACTGAAGCTTTCTTT. Its translation is CASSYSLNTEAFF.

V gene TRBV19 combines with J gene TRBJ1-5, with D possibly matching TRBD1 (5 bases). The V end lost 4 bases, the J end lost 3 bases, and 19 bases lay between the germline ends. The CDR3 is made up of 17 amino acids. The germline V gene encodes CDR1 LNHDA and CDR2 SQIVND (reference sequence). The CDR3 reads CASSTGWGRTNNQPQHF. The CDR3 coding sequence is TGTGCCAGTAGTACTGGGTGGGGCAGGACCAACAATCAGCCCCAGCATTTT.

CDR3 in DNA: TGTGCCAGCAGTGAAGCGCTGCTAGCGGGGTACAATGAGCAGTTCTTC. The encoded protein is CASSEALLAGYNEQFF. The chain employs TRBV2 and TRBJ2-1; TRBD2 matches at 9 bases. J was trimmed by 4 bases and V by 0 bases; bases with no gene match: 4. The V gene's germline CDR1 is SNHLY and CDR2 FYNNEI. This CDR3 has 16 residues.

This clone has only one observation. At one end the junction does not follow the germline gene, possibly because of a read error. The chain links TRBV15 to TRBJ2-1; 12 bases fit TRBD1. The CDR3 is made up of 12 amino acids. CDR1 is LNHNV, CDR2 YYDKDF, per germline (reference sequence). This chain's CDR3 is CATSTSRDRGLF. In DNA form, the CDR3 reads TGTGCCACCAGCACTTCCAGGGACAGGGGGCTCTTC.

This chain connects TRBV7-9 to TRBJ1-6, with D unresolved. Trimming pared 0 bases from V and 4 bases from J, leaving 4 bases between. The length of the CDR3 is 14 residues. Per the germline V gene, CDR1 is SEHNR and CDR2 is FQNEAQ (reference sequence). The CDR3 region has the DNA TGTGCCAGCAGCTTAGCCGGGTATAATTCACCCCTCCACTTT. Translated, it gives CASSLAGYNSPLHF. Based on the CDR3 plus reference TRBV7-9 and TRBJ1-6, the full variable domain is DTGVSQNPRHKITKRGQNVTFRCDPISEHNRLYWYRQTLGQGPEFLTYFQNEAQLEKSRLLSDRFSAERPKGSFSTLEIQRTEQGDSAMYLCASSLAGYNSPLHFGNGTRLTVT.

The gene calls are TRBV19 and TRBJ1-6; TRBD1 agrees at 8 bases. Per germline, CDR1 LNHDA and CDR2 SQIVND (reference sequence). The CDR3 covers 16 residues. V was pared by 1 base and J by 7 bases, with 6 bases of the junction left unmatched. The CDR3 loop reads CASSIVGQGPNSPLHF. CDR3 DNA: TGTGCCAGTAGTATAGTTGGACAGGGCCCCAATTCACCCCTCCACTTT.

Points on this clone: A junction boundary mismatches the germline segment, possibly from a read error. The chain recombines TRBV6-5 with TRBJ1-1; D unresolved. The CDR3 spans 13 residues. The germline gives CDR1 MNHEY, CDR2 SVGAGI. DNA for the CDR3: TGTGCCAGCAGTCACTCGCGGGAGGGCGGAGCTTTCTTT. The encoded protein is CASSHSREGGAFF.

The rearrangement uses TRBV27 and TRBJ1-5, with D maybe TRBD1 (6 bases). The germline V gene has CDR1 MNHEY and CDR2 SMNVEV (reference sequence). This CDR3 comprises 15 residues. V lost 0 bases, J lost 6 bases, and 12 bases lay in between. Here the CDR3 DNA reads TGTGCCAGCAGTTTATCAGCTACAGGGACTCAGCCCCAGCATTTT. This translates into CASSLSATGTQPQHF.

This chain uses TRBV6-5 with TRBJ1-2; D unresolved. V lost 2 bases and J 1 base, leaving 8 bases between the germline ends. This CDR3 is built from 14 residues. CDR1 is MNHEY, CDR2 SVGAGI, per germline. For the CDR3, the DNA is TGTGCCAGCAGTTACGGTATCAGTAACTATGGCTACACCTTC. Translated: CASSYGISNYGYTF.

The J gene is TRBJ2-3, the V gene TRBV4-1; D may be TRBD2 (6 bases). Germline values: CDR1 MGHRA, CDR2 YSYEKL. Trimming removed 1 base from V and 6 bases from J, with 14 bases in between. This CDR3 has 15 residues. CDR3 in amino acids: CASSQVGTPWDTQYF. The CDR3 nucleotides are TGCGCCAGCAGCCAAGTAGGGACTCCTTGGGATACGCAGTATTTT.

This chain links TRBV9 with TRBJ2-6; D is perhaps TRBD1 (6 bases). Trimming took off 2 bases at V and 4 bases at J, with 16 bases between the two ends. The CDR3 has 17 residues. In germline, CDR1 is SGDLS, CDR2 YYNGEE. CDR3 bases: TGTGCCAGCAGCGTGGAGTCGTGGGGGCTGGGGGCCAACGTCCTGACTTTC. Its translation is CASSVESWGLGANVLTF.

The chain combines TRBV4-1 with TRBJ2-4, with 8 bases aligning to TRBD1. With 3 bases clipped from V and 9 bases from J, the junction kept 13 bases outside the gene matches. The CDR3 is made up of 16 amino acids. Per the germline V gene, CDR1 is MGHRA and CDR2 is YSYEKL. The CDR3 sequence: CASSQDREQGYSIQYF. Written as DNA, the CDR3 is TGCGCCAGCAGCCAGGACAGGGAACAAGGGTACAGCATTCAGTACTTC.

CDR3 protein: CASSYSMRAVDEQFF. The CDR3 nucleotides read TGTGCCAGCAGTTACTCCATGAGGGCAGTCGATGAGCAGTTCTTC. This chain links TRBV6-6 with TRBJ2-1; D is possibly TRBD2 (5 bases). CDR3 length: 15 amino acids. In germline, CDR1 is MNHNY, CDR2 SVGAGI (reference sequence). Trimming removed 0 bases from V and 8 bases from J, with 14 bases in between.

This rearrangement joins TRBV13 to TRBJ2-1; 11 bases line up with TRBD1. The length of the CDR3 is 15 residues. The junction had 9 bases not matched to a gene; V was cut back by 5 bases and J by 9 bases. Germline CDR1 reads PRHDT; CDR2 reads FYEKMQ (reference sequence). As DNA, the CDR3 is TGTGCCAGCAGCCGTGGACAGGGGGCCCCTAGTGAGCAGTTCTTC. Its translation: CASSRGQGAPSEQFF.

The gene calls are TRBV19 and TRBJ2-3; 7 bases fit TRBD2. CDR1 and CDR2 (germline): LNHDA, SQIVND (reference sequence). The CDR3 covers 15 residues. Trimming cost V 6 bases and J 4 bases; bases outside gene matches: 10. The CDR3 DNA reads as TGTGCCAGTAGCCTACTAGGGAGGGGCTCAGATACGCAGTATTTT. This codes for CASSLLGRGSDTQYF. Drawing the rest from reference TRBV19 and TRBJ2-3, the complete variable domain is DGGITQSPKYLFRKEGQNVTLSCEQNLNHDAMYWYRQDPGQGLRLIYYSQIVNDFQKGDIAEGYSVSREKKESFPLTVTSAQKNPTAFYLCASSLLGRGSDTQYFGPGTRLTVL.